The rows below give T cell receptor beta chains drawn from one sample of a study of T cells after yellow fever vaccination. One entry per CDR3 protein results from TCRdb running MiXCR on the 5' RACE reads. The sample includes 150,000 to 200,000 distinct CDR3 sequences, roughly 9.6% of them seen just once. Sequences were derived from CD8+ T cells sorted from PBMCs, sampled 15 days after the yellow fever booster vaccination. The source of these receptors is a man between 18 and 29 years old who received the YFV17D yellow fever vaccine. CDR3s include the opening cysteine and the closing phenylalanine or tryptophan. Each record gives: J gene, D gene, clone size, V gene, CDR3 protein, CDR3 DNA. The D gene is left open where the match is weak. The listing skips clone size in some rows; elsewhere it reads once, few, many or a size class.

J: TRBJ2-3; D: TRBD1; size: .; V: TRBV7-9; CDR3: CASSSLTGETDTQYF; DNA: TGTGCCAGCAGCTCATTGACAGGGGAGACAGATACGCAGTATTTT
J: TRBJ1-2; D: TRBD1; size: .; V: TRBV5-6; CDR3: CASSLAGYRGDGYGYTF; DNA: TGTGCCAGCAGCTTGGCTGGGTACAGGGGTGATGGTTATGGCTACACCTTC
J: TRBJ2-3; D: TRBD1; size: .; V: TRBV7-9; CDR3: CASSFISGTGGEADTQYF; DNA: TGTGCCAGCAGCTTTATTTCCGGGACAGGGGGTGAAGCAGATACGCAGTATTTT
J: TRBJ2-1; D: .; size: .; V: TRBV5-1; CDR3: CASSPPMGSNEQFF; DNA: TGCGCCAGCAGCCCCCCCATGGGGAGCAATGAGCAGTTCTTC
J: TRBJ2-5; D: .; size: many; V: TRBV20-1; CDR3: CSARSGSPQETQYF; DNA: TGCAGTGCTAGGTCCGGGAGTCCACAAGAGACCCAGTACTTC
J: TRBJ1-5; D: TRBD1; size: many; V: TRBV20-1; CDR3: CSADNRGTNQPQHF; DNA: TGCAGTGCTGATAACAGGGGGACAAATCAGCCCCAGCATTTT
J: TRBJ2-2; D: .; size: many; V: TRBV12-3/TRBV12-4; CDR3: CASTPGQGYTGELFF; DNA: TGTGCCAGCACTCCCGGGCAGGGGTACACCGGGGAGCTGTTTTTT
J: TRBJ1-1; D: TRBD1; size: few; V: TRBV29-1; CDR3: CSVERQGWGEAFF; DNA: TGCAGCGTTGAACGACAGGGGTGGGGCGAAGCTTTCTTT
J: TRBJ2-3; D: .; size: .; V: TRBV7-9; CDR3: CASSLLTSSTDTQYF; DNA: TGTGCCAGCAGCTTGTTGACTTCTAGCACAGATACGCAGTATTTT
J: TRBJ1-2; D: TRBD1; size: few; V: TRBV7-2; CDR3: CASSSTTGGDRGYTF; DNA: TGTGCCAGCAGCTCAACCACAGGGGGCGATCGTGGCTACACCTTC
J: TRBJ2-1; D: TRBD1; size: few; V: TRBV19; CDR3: CASRTDRTGMNEQFF; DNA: TGTGCCAGTAGGACTGACCGGACAGGAATGAATGAGCAGTTCTTC
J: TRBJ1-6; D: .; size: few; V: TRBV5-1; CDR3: CASRRVSWNSPLHF; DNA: TGCGCCAGCAGACGAGTATCTTGGAATTCACCCCTCCACTTT
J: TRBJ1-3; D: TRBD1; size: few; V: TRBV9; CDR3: CASSGQGIAIYF; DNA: TGTGCCAGCAGCGGACAGGGGATAGCCATATATTTT
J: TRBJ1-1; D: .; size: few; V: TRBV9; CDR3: CASSPQGHYRGFNTEAFF; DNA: TGTGCCAGCAGCCCTCAGGGACATTACCGGGGGTTCAACACTGAAGCTTTCTTT
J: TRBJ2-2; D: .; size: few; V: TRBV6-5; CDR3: CASSYSNLVSGELFF; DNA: TGTGCCAGCAGTTACTCAAACCTAGTATCCGGGGAGCTGTTTTTT
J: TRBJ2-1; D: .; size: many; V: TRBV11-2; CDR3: CASSLRGPRDEQFF; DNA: TGTGCCAGCAGCTTAAGGGGCCCCAGGGATGAGCAGTTCTTC
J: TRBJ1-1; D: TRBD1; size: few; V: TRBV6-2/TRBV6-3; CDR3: CASSHLRDRGTEAFF; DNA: TGTGCCAGCAGTCATCTCCGGGACAGAGGTACTGAAGCTTTCTTT